The rows below give T cell receptor beta chains drawn from one sample of a study of blood T cell repertoires in COVID-19. Clones were read by immunoSEQ multiplex PCR, and TCRdb kept only the in-frame ones, dropping some. Of more than 300,000 clones in the sample, around four fifths were seen once. What was sequenced was PBMCs or T cells enriched from blood (not recorded which). All receptors derive from a woman aged 45 to 65 who had recovered from COVID-19. Each CDR3 is given with its conserved first and last residue. Each record gives: J gene, D gene, V gene, clone size, CDR3 protein, CDR3 DNA. A D gene is named only where the DNA matches it firmly. Clone sizes are given selectively: once, few, many, or a class where the clone is expanded.

>TRBJ2-3|TRBD1|TRBV5-1|-
CASSGTGDRTDTQYF
TGCGCCAGCAGCGGGACAGGGGACCGCACAGATACGCAGTATTTT
>TRBJ1-5|TRBD1|TRBV18|-
CASSYSGQNQPQHF
TGTGCCAGCTCATATTCGGGACAGAATCAGCCCCAGCATTTT
>TRBJ2-3|TRBD2|TRBV11-2|-
CASSSLAGGPKDTQYF
TGTGCCAGCAGCTCACTAGCGGGAGGGCCGAAAGATACGCAGTATTTT
>TRBJ1-6|-|TRBV7-2|-
CASSLSTNNSPLHF
TGTGCCAGCAGCTTATCGACAAATAATTCACCCCTCCACTTT
>TRBJ2-2|-|TRBV3-1/TRBV3-2|-
CASSQGNGATGELFF
TGTGCCAGCAGCCAAGGAAACGGAGCTACCGGGGAGCTGTTTTTT
>TRBJ2-2|-|TRBV11-2|once
CASGHIRELFF
TGTGCCAGCGGCCATATTAGGGAGCTGTTTTTT
>TRBJ1-6|-|TRBV3-1/TRBV3-2|once
CASSPRDLNSPLHF
TGTGCCAGCAGCCCCCGGGATTTAAATTCACCCCTCCACTTT
>TRBJ1-1|-|TRBV7-2|-
CASSPRVQGTEAFF
TGTGCCAGCAGCCCGAGAGTACAGGGCACTGAAGCTTTCTTT
>TRBJ1-2|TRBD1|TRBV3-1/TRBV3-2|few
CASSRQGIYGYTF
TGTGCCAGCAGTCGACAGGGGATCTATGGCTACACCTTC
>TRBJ2-1|-|TRBV11-1|-
CASSLEPSDIYNEQFF
TGTGCCAGCAGCTTAGAGCCGTCCGACATCTACAATGAGCAGTTCTTC
>TRBJ2-1|TRBD2|TRBV5-6|-
CASSLGAGGYTVHEQFF
TGTGCCAGCAGCCTCGGAGCGGGAGGGTATACGGTCCATGAGCAGTTCTTC
>TRBJ1-5|-|TRBV30|-
CAWSEGWGVSNQPQHF
TGTGCCTGGAGCGAGGGATGGGGTGTAAGCAATCAGCCCCAGCATTTT
>TRBJ2-2|TRBD2|TRBV27|once
CASSLLTSENTGELFF
TGTGCCAGCAGTTTACTCACTAGCGAGAACACCGGGGAGCTGTTTTTT
>TRBJ2-5|TRBD1|TRBV27|-
CASSPHRGQETQYF
TGTGCCAGCAGCCCACACAGGGGCCAAGAGACCCAGTACTTC
>TRBJ2-5|-|TRBV18|-
CASSPIGSSETQYF
TGTGCCAGCTCACCAATTGGTAGCTCGGAGACCCAGTACTTC
>TRBJ1-2|TRBD1|TRBV15|-
CATSRVAGGEGGYTF
TGTGCCACCAGCAGAGTCGCAGGGGGCGAGGGTGGCTACACCTTC
>TRBJ2-7|-|TRBV25-1|-
CASSGPLSTYEQYF
TGTGCCAGCAGTGGGCCTCTCAGTACCTACGAGCAGTACTTC
>TRBJ1-2|TRBD1|TRBV9|-
CASSADRGGEGYTF
TGTGCCAGCAGCGCTGACAGGGGGGGTGAGGGCTACACCTTC
>TRBJ2-1|-|TRBV4-3|-
CASSQESGRGEQFF
TGCGCCAGCAGCCAAGAATCCGGCAGGGGTGAGCAGTTCTTC
>TRBJ2-7|-|TRBV6-5|-
CASILQGYEQYF
TGTGCCAGCATACTCCAGGGCTACGAGCAGTACTTC
>TRBJ2-1|TRBD2|TRBV5-8|-
CASSLGLAPNHEQFF
TGTGCCAGCAGCTTGGGACTAGCGCCGAACCATGAGCAGTTCTTC
>TRBJ1-4|-|TRBV2|-
CASRDSSEKLFF
TGTGCCAGCAGGGACAGCAGCGAAAAACTGTTTTTT
>TRBJ1-2|-|TRBV3-1/TRBV3-2|-
CASSQDRGRYGYTF
TGTGCCAGCAGCCAAGACAGGGGACGCTATGGCTACACCTTC
>TRBJ2-2|-|TRBV29-1|-
CSVEDPVYTGELFF
TGCAGCGTTGAAGATCCGGTGTACACCGGGGAGCTGTTTTTT
>TRBJ2-2|-|TRBV6-5|-
CASRSTETTGELFF
TGTGCCAGCAGGTCGACAGAGACCACCGGGGAGCTGTTTTTT